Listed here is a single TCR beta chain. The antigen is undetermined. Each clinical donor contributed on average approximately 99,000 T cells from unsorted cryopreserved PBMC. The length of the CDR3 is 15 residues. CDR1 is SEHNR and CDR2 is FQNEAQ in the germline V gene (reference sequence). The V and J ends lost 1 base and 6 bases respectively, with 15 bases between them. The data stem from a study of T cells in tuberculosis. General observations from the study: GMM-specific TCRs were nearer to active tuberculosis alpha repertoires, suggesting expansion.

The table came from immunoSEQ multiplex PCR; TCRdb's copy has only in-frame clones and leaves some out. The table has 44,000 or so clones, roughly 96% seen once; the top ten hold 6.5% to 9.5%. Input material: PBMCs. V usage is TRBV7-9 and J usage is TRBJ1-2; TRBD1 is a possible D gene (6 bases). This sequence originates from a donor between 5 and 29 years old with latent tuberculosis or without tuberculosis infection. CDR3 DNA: TGTGCCAGCAGCTTAGGGACAGCCCTAGAGGATGGCTACACCTTC. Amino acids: CASSLGTALEDGYTF.